This T cell receptor beta chain was identified in a study of blood T cell repertoires in COVID-19. Whole-study context: Spain, Italy and the United States supplied samples that represented acute and convalescent COVID-19.

This clone was picked up a small number of times. How the authors handled the data: Using reference gene primer amplification, nucleated cell counts were estimated. Sequenced by immunoSEQ multiplex PCR; TCRdb stores in-frame clones only, minus some. V and J calls and clone size are as listed in that table; D and trimming were resolved from the DNA. The table includes about 310,000 clones, around 86% detected once. The germline gives CDR1 SGHTA, CDR2 FQGTGA. CDR3 length equals 16 residues. V was clipped by 2 bases and J by 4 bases; unmatched bases: 6. This receptor was obtained from a man aged 50-59 years with active or convalescent COVID-19. This chain links TRBV7-3 with TRBJ2-5, with 11 positions matching TRBD2. Sequenced material: peripheral blood. This chain's CDR3 is CASSLRPSGRLETQYF. CDR3 in DNA: TGTGCCAGCAGCTTACGCCCTAGCGGGAGGCTAGAGACCCAGTACTTC.